The clone carrying this TCR beta chain turned up a few times. The CDR3 has 14 residues. Germline CDR1 LGHNA, CDR2 YNFKEQ. The V end lost 1 base, the J end lost 10 bases, and 16 bases lay between the germline ends. This sample stems from a study of blood T cell repertoires in COVID-19. Assay used: immunoSEQ multiplex PCR; TCRdb lists only in-frame clones, some missing. The sample includes about 110,000 clones, roughly 75% of them seen just once. The clonotype originates from a human donor in a cohort sampled during active or convalescent COVID-19. Material for sequencing was peripheral blood. The chain links TRBV4-2 to TRBJ1-1; D gene unclear. CDR3 in amino acids: CASSQGSTRDRAFF. The CDR3 DNA reads as TGTGCCAGCAGCCAAGGTTCTACGCGGGATCGAGCTTTCTTT.